The source of this T cell receptor (beta chain) is a study of sequential checkpoint blockade in melanoma. At the level of the study: Patients were randomized 1:1 to nivolumab-then-ipilimumab or ipilimumab-then-nivolumab first-line. After both sequences, patients received maintenance nivolumab.

Treatment given: randomized to nivolumab then ipilimumab (arm A) or the reverse (arm B). Libraries were prepared by immunoSEQ multiplex PCR; TCRdb keeps only in-frame clonotypes and omits some of them. The sample shows 2,000 to 2,500 clones, 20% to 25% of them seen only once. Study conclusions and caveats: Tumor T-cell fraction and clonality correlated with PD-L1 and CD8+ counts.

Details on this clone: What it binds is unknown.

The J segment lost 0 bases and the V segment lost 10 bases, leaving 10 bases of the junction unmatched. The CDR3 length is 15 residues. Looked up from germline, CDR1 is LNHDA and CDR2 is SQIVND (reference sequence). This specimen consisted of tumor tissue (inferred from file names), obtained from a patient given nivolumab and ipilimumab in sequence. The receptor was derived from a human donor with melanoma. This rearrangement joins TRBV19 to TRBJ2-3, with TRBD1 matching over 7 bases. CDR3 loop: CATGQPGSSTDTQYF. The DNA of the CDR3 is TGTGCCACGGGACAGCCCGGATCTAGCACAGATACGCAGTATTTT. The variable domain in full, completed from reference TRBV19 and TRBJ2-3, reads DGGITQSPKYLFRKEGQNVTLSCEQNLNHDAMYWYRQDPGQGLRLIYYSQIVNDFQKGDIAEGYSVSREKKESFPLTVTSAQKNPTAFYLCATGQPGSSTDTQYFGPGTRLTVL.